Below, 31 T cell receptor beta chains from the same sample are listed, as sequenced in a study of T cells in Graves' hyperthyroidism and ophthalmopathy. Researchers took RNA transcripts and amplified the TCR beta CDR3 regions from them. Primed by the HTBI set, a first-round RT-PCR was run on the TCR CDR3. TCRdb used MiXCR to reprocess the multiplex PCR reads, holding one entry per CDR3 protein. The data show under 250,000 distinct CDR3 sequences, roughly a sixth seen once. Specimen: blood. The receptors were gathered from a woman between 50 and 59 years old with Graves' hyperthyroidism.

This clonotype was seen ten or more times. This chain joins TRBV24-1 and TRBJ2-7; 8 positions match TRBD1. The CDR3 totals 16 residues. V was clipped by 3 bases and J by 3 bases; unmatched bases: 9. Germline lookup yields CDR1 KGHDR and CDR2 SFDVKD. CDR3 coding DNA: TGTGCCACCAGTGATCAAACAGGGGGTCATCTCTACGAGCAGTACTTC. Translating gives CATSDQTGGHLYEQYF.

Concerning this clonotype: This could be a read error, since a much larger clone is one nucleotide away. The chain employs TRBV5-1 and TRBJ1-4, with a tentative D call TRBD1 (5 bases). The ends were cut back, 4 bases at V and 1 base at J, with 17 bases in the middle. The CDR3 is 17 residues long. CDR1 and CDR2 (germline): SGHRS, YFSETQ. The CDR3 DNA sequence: TGCGCCAGCAGCAAAGGTGGGGCGACAGTAACTAATGAAAAACTGTTTTTT. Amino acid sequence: CASSKGGATVTNEKLFF.

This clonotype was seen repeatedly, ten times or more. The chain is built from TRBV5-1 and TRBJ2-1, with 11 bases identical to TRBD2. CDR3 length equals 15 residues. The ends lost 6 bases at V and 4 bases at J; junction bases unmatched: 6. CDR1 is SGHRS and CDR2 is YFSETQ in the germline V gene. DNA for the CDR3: TGCGCCAGCACCGTAGCGGGAGGGCGGTACAATGAGCAGTTCTTC. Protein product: CASTVAGGRYNEQFF.

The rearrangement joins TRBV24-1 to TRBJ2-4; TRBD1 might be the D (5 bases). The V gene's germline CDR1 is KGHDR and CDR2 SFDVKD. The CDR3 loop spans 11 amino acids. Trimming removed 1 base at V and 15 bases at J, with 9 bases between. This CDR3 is CATSDFGQMYF. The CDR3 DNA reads TGTGCCACCAGTGATTTTGGACAAATGTACTTC.

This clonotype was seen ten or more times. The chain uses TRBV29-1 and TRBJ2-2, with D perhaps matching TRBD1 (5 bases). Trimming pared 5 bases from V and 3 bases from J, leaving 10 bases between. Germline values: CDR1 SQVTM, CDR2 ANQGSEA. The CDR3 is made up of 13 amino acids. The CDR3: CSVWGLDTGELFF. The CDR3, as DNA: TGCAGCGTTTGGGGCTTGGACACCGGGGAGCTGTTTTTT.

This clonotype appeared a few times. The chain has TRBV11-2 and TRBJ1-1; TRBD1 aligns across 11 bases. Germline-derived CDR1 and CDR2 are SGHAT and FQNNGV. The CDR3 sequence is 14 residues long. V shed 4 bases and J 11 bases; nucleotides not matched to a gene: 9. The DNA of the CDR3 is TGTGCCAGCAGCTCCCTCGGACAGGGGGCGATTGCTTTCTTT. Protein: CASSSLGQGAIAFF.

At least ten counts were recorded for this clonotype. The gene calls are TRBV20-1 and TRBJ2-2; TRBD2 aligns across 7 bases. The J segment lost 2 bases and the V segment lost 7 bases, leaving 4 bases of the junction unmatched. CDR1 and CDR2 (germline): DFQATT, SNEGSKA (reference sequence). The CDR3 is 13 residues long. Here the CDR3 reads CSGQRENTGELFF. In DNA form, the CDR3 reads TGCAGTGGACAGCGGGAAAACACCGGGGAGCTGTTTTTT.

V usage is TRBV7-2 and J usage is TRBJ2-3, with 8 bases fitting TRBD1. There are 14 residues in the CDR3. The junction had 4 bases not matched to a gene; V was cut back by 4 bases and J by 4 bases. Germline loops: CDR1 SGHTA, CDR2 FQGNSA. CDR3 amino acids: CASSSYRGADTQYF. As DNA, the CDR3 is TGTGCCAGCAGCTCATACAGGGGGGCAGATACGCAGTATTTT.

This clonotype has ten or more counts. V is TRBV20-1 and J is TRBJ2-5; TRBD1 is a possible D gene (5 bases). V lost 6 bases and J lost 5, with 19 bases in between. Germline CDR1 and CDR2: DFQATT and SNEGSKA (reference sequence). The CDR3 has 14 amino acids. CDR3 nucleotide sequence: TGCAGTGCACCAGACAGAGACTTCATTGAGACCCAGTACTTC. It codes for CSAPDRDFIETQYF.

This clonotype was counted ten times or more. CDR3: CASSPDSSTYNEQFF. CDR3 in DNA: TGTGCCAGCTCACCAGACAGCAGTACCTACAATGAGCAGTTCTTC. The genes are TRBV18 and TRBJ2-1; TRBD1 might be the D (5 bases). This CDR3 is 15 amino acids long. Deletions cut 2 bases from V and 2 bases from J, with 10 bases between. Germline lookup yields CDR1 KGHSH and CDR2 LQKENI.

The DNA of the CDR3 is TGCGCCAGCAGCTCCTCGGGGGACAGGGCCTACGAGCAGTACTTC. Its protein product is CASSSSGDRAYEQYF. The chain couples TRBV5-1 to TRBJ2-7, with TRBD1 identical over 9 bases. The V gene end was trimmed by 3 bases and the J gene end by 2 bases; junction bases not matched to a gene: 6. The CDR3 contains 15 residues. Germline CDR1 is SGHRS and CDR2 is YFSETQ.

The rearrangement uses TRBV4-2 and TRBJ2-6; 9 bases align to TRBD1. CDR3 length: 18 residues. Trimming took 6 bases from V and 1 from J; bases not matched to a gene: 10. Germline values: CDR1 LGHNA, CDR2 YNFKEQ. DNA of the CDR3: TGTGCCAGCAGAACCGCCGGGACAGGGAGGTCTGGGGCCAACGTCCTGACTTTC. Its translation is CASRTAGTGRSGANVLTF.

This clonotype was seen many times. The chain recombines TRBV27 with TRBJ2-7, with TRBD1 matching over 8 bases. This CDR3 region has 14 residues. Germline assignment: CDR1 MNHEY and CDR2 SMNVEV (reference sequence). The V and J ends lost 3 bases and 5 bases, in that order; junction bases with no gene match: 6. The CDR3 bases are TGTGCCAGCAGTTTGTACAGGGGGAAAGACGAGCAGTACTTC. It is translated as CASSLYRGKDEQYF.

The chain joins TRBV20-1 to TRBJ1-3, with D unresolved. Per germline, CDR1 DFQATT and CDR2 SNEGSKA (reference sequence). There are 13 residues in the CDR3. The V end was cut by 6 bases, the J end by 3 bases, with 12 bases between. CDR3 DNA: TGCAGTGCCCAACTAGGTAGTGGAAACACCATATATTTT. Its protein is CSAQLGSGNTIYF.

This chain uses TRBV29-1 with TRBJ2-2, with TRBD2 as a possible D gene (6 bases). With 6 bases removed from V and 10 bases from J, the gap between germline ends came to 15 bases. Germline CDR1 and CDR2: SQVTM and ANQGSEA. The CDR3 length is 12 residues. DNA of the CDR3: TGCAGCGTGGCGGGACTGGTCGAGGAGCTGTTTTTT. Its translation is CSVAGLVEELFF.

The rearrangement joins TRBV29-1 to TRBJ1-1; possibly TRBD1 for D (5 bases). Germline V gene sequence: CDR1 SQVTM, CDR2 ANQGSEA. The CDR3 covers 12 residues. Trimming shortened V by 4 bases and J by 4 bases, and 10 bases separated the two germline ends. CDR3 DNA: TGCAGCGTTGGACTGGGGACCACTGAAGCTTTCTTT. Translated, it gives CSVGLGTTEAFF. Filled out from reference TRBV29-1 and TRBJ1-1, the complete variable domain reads SAVISQKPSRDICQRGTSLTIQCQVDSQVTMMFWYRQQPGQSLTLIATANQGSEATYESGFVIDKFPISRPNLTFSTLTVSNMSPEDSSIYLCSVGLGTTEAFFGQGTRLTVV.

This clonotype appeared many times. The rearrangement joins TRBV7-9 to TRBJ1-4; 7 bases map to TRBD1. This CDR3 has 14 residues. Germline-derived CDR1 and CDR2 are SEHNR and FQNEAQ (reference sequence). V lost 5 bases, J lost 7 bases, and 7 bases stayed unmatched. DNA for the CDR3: TGTGCCAGCAGCCCCCAGGGGGGGAGTGAAAAACTGTTTTTT. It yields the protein CASSPQGGSEKLFF.

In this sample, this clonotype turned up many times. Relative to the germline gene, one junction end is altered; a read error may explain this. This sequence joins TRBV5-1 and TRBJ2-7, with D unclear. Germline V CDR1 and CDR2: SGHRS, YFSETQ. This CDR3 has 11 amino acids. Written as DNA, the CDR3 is TGTGCCAGCAGCTTAGACTACGAGCAGTACTTC. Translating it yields CASSLDYEQYF.

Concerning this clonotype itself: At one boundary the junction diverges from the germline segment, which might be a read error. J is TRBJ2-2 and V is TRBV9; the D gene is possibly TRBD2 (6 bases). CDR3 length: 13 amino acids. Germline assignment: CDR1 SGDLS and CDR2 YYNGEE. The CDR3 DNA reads TGTGCCAGCAGGGACTACAACAACGGGGAGCTGTTTTTT. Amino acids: CASRDYNNGELFF.

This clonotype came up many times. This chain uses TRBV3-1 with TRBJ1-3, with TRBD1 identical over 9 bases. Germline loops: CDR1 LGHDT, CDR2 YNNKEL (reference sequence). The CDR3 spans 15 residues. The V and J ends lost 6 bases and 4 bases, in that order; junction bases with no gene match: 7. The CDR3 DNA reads TGTGCCAGCAGTCCCGACAGGGGGACAGGAAACACCATATATTTT. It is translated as CASSPDRGTGNTIYF.

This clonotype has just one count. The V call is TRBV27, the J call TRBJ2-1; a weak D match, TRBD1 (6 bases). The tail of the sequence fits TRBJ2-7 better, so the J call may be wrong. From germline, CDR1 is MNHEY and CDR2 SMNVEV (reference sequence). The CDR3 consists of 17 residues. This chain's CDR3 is CASSLLGVLGTPNEQYF. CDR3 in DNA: TGTGCCAGCAGTTTATTGGGGGTCCTCGGGACACCCAATGAGCAGTACTTC.

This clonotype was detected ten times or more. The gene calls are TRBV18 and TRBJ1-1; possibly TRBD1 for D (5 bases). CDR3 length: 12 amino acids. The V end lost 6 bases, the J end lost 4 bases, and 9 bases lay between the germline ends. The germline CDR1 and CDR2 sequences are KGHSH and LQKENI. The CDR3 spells CASSQGVTEAFF. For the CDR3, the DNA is TGTGCCAGCTCTCAAGGGGTCACTGAAGCTTTCTTT.

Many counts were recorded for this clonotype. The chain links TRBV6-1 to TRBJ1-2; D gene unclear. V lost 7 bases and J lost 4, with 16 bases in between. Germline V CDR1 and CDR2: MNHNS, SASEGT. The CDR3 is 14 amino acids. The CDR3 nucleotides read TGTGCCAGCAAGGAAAGCAAATCGCTCTATGGCTACACCTTC. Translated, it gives CASKESKSLYGYTF.

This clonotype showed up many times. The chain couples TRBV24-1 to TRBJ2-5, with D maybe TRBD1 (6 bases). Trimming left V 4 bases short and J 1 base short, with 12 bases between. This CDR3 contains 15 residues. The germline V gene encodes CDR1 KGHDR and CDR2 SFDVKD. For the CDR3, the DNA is TGTGCCACCAGTGACCCCGACAGGTTCCAAGAGACCCAGTACTTC. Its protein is CATSDPDRFQETQYF.

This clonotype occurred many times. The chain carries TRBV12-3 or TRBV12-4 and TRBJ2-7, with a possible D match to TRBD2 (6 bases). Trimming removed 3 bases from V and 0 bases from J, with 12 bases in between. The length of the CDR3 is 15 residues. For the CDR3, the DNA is TGTGCCAGCAGTTTTGGGCGGAGGGGCTCCTACGAGCAGTACTTC. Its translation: CASSFGRRGSYEQYF.

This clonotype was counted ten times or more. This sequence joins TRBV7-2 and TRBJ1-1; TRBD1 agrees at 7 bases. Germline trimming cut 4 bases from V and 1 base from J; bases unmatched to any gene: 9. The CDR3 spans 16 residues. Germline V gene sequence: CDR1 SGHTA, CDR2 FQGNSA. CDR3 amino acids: CASSSQGPEGNTEAFF. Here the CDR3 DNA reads TGTGCCAGCAGCTCACAGGGGCCAGAGGGGAACACTGAAGCTTTCTTT.

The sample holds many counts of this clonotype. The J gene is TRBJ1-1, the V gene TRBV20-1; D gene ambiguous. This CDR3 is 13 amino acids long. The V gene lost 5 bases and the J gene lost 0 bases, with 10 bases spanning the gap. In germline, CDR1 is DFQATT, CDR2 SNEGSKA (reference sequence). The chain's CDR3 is CSARQNMNTEAFF. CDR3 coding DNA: TGCAGTGCTCGGCAGAACATGAACACTGAAGCTTTCTTT.

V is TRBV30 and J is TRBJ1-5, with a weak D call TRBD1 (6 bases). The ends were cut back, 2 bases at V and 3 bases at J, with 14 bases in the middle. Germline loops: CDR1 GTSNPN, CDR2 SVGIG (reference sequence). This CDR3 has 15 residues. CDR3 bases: TGTGCCTGGAGTCCACCGGCAGGGGCCAATCAGCCCCAGCATTTT. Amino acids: CAWSPPAGANQPQHF. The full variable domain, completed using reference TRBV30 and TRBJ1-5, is SQTIHQWPATLVQPVGSPLSLECTVEGTSNPNLYWYRQAAGRGLQLLFYSVGIGQISSEVPQNLSASRPQDRQFILSSKKLLLSDSGFYLCAWSPPAGANQPQHFGDGTRLSIL.

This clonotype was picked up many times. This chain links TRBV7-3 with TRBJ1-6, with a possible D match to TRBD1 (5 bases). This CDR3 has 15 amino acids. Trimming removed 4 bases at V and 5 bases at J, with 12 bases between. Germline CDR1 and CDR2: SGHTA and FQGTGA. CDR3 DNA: TGTGCCAGCAGCTCCGCCAGGGCCAATAATTCACCCCTCCACTTT. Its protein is CASSSARANNSPLHF.

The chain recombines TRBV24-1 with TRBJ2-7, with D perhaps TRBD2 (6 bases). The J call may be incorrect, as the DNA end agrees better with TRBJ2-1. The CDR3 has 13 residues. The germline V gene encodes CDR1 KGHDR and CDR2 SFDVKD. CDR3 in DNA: TGTGCCACCAGTGATTTCGGAGGGTACGAGCAGTTCTTC. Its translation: CATSDFGGYEQFF.

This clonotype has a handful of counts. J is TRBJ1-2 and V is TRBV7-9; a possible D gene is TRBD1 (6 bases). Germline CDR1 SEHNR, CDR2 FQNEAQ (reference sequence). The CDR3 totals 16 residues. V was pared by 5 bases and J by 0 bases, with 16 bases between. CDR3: CASSSAGTYPNYGYTF. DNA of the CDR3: TGTGCCAGCAGCAGCGCCGGGACATATCCTAACTATGGCTACACCTTC.